Listed here are 16 T cell receptor beta chains from one sample, sequenced in a study of T cells in Graves' hyperthyroidism and ophthalmopathy (dated by TCRdb to between 2018 and 2021). The library was built by means of multiplex PCR. Sequencing used an Illumina HiSeq 2000. The TCR beta CDR3 regions were amplified from the RNA transcripts. The TCR CDR3 was subjected to a first round of RT-PCR using the HTBI primer set and the Qiagen OneStep RT-PCR kit. TCRdb applied fastp at Q25 and MiXCR to the public reads, then kept only in-frame beta chains. Every CDR3 protein is listed once, alongside the most common genes and DNA of its rows. The sample table shows 700,000 or so distinct CDR3 sequences, and about 17% are seen once. The leading ten clones occupy about 8.4% of the sample. The sample consisted of blood. The receptors originated from a man between 18 and 29 years old with Graves' hyperthyroidism.

This clonotype was counted ten times or more. The chain links TRBV20-1 to TRBJ2-2; perhaps TRBD2 as D (6 bases). CDR1 DFQATT and CDR2 SNEGSKA come from the germline V gene (reference sequence). CDR3 length: 16 residues. Trimming left V 3 bases short and J 3 bases short, with 17 bases between. In nucleotides, the CDR3 is TGCAGTGCTAGCTTAGCTCTCGGGAGCGACACCGGGGAGCTGTTTTTT. Residues: CSASLALGSDTGELFF.

This clonotype was detected only a few times. V usage is TRBV5-1 and J usage is TRBJ2-5, with D possibly TRBD1 on 5 matching bases. This CDR3 contains 18 residues. V lost 2 bases and J lost 4, with 24 bases in between. Germline values: CDR1 SGHRS, CDR2 YFSETQ. CDR3 DNA sequence: TGCGCCAGCAGCTTTTTTTCTGAGAGGACCTATCAGGGAGAGACCCAGTACTTC. It encodes CASSFFSERTYQGETQYF.

The genes are TRBV28 and TRBJ1-5; D perhaps matches TRBD1 (5 bases). The CDR3 is 10 residues long. The germline CDR1 and CDR2 sequences are MDHEN and SYDVKM. CDR3 in amino acids: CAAGDQPQHF. As DNA, the CDR3 is TGTGCAGCGGGGGATCAGCCCCAGCATTTT.

This clonotype was counted ten times or more. The V call is TRBV20-1, the J call TRBJ2-1, with TRBD2 matching 9 bases. The CDR3 extends over 14 amino acids. Looked up from germline, CDR1 is DFQATT and CDR2 is SNEGSKA (reference sequence). Trimming removed 6 bases from V and 3 bases from J; junction bases left unmatched: 6. The CDR3 sequence: CSATEREVYNEQFF. Here the CDR3 DNA reads TGCAGTGCCACAGAGCGGGAGGTCTACAATGAGCAGTTCTTC.

The CDR3 is CASSNLQDYEQYF. Written as DNA, the CDR3 is TGTGCCAGCAGCAATCTACAGGACTACGAGCAGTACTTC. The chain links TRBV7-9 to TRBJ2-7, with a tentative D call TRBD1 (5 bases). V shed 5 bases and J shed 3 bases, with 11 bases lying between them. CDR3 length equals 13 residues. CDR1 and CDR2 (germline): SEHNR, FQNEAQ (reference sequence). Filled out from reference TRBV7-9 and TRBJ2-7, the complete variable domain reads DTGVSQNPRHKITKRGQNVTFRCDPISEHNRLYWYRQTLGQGPEFLTYFQNEAQLEKSRLLSDRFSAERPKGSFSTLEIQRTEQGDSAMYLCASSNLQDYEQYFGPGTRLTVT.

With respect to this clonotype: The junction shows a germline mismatch at one end, possibly a read error. The chain couples TRBV27 to TRBJ2-3; D gene ambiguous. CDR1 is MNHEY and CDR2 is SMNVEV in the germline V gene (reference sequence). CDR3 length: 11 residues. CDR3 DNA: TGTGCCAGCACCTACGCAGATACGCGGTATTTT. Translating it yields CASTYADTRYF.

This clonotype was seen at least ten times. This chain uses TRBV30 with TRBJ1-5; possibly TRBD1 for D (6 bases). The CDR3 runs to 13 residues. The V gene's germline CDR1 is GTSNPN and CDR2 SVGIG (reference sequence). Trimming took 3 bases from V and 5 from J, leaving 11 bases between them. The CDR3 nucleotides are TGTGCCTGGAGACAGGGAGGTCATCAGCCCCAGCATTTT. This sequence encodes CAWRQGGHQPQHF.

This chain connects TRBV4-1 to TRBJ2-2, with no clear D. Trimming pared 4 bases from V and 4 bases from J, leaving 16 bases between. The CDR3 contains 16 residues. Per the germline V gene, CDR1 is MGHRA and CDR2 is YSYEKL. CDR3 protein: CASSRGGYRRTGELFF. As DNA, the CDR3 is TGCGCCAGCAGCCGCGGTGGCTACCGGCGCACCGGGGAGCTGTTTTTT.

V usage is TRBV5-1 and J usage is TRBJ1-5; a weak D match, TRBD1 (5 bases). V shed 0 bases and J shed 2 bases, with 9 bases lying between them. Germline loops: CDR1 SGHRS, CDR2 YFSETQ. The CDR3 consists of 15 residues. DNA for the CDR3: TGCGCCAGCAGCTTGGATTGGGGCGGCAATCAGCCCCAGCATTTT. Its translation: CASSLDWGGNQPQHF.

This clonotype was counted only a few times. The chain joins TRBV6-2 or TRBV6-3 to TRBJ2-1; TRBD2 agrees at 9 bases. The CDR3 loop spans 19 amino acids. The germline V gene has CDR1 MNHEY and CDR2 SVGEGT. V dropped 5 bases and J dropped 1; count of bases not matched to a gene: 15. This CDR3 reads CASSPVPATSGKSYNEQFF. The CDR3 DNA follows: TGTGCCAGCAGTCCCGTCCCAGCGACTAGCGGCAAATCCTACAATGAGCAGTTCTTC.

The chain joins TRBV28 to TRBJ1-4; no definite D call. Germline V gene lookup returns CDR1 MDHEN and CDR2 SYDVKM. The V and J ends lost 9 bases and 5 bases respectively, with 13 bases between them. CDR3 length: 13 amino acids. The chain's CDR3 is CASYPAQNEKLFF. In DNA, the CDR3 is TGTGCCAGTTATCCGGCTCAAAATGAAAAACTGTTTTTT. Full variable domain (outside the CDR3, taken from reference TRBV28 and TRBJ1-4): DVKVTQSSRYLVKRTGEKVFLECVQDMDHENMFWYRQDPGLGLRLIYFSYDVKMKEKGDIPEGYSVSREKKERFSLILESASTNQTSMYLCASYPAQNEKLFFGSGTQLSVL.

The chain recombines TRBV7-9 with TRBJ2-7; the match to TRBD2 covers 11 bases. V was clipped by 2 bases and J by 5 bases; unmatched bases: 8. CDR3 length: 16 residues. The germline V gene has CDR1 SEHNR and CDR2 FQNEAQ (reference sequence). CDR3 sequence (DNA): TGTGCCAGCAGCTTATATGTTCTAGCGGGAGGCGACGAGCAGTACTTC. Translated: CASSLYVLAGGDEQYF.

J is TRBJ1-5 and V is TRBV12-3 or TRBV12-4; 10 bases fit TRBD1. This CDR3 is built from 15 residues. The junction had 9 bases not matched to a gene; V was cut back by 7 bases and J by 6 bases. The CDR3 spells CASKLGQGESQPQHF. The CDR3 nucleotides read TGTGCCAGCAAACTCGGACAGGGGGAGAGTCAGCCCCAGCATTTT.

This sequence joins TRBV11-2 and TRBJ2-4; weak D call: TRBD1 (6 bases). CDR1 and CDR2 from the germline V gene are SGHAT and FQNNGV. The V gene lost 1 base and the J gene lost 6 bases, with 13 bases spanning the gap. This CDR3 contains 15 residues. The CDR3 DNA sequence: TGTGCCAGCAGCTTAGTTTGGGGGCTCGGAAACATTCAGTACTTC. Translating gives CASSLVWGLGNIQYF.

This clonotype showed up just a few times. V and J are TRBV15 and TRBJ1-2; 7 bases map to TRBD1. Per the germline V gene, CDR1 is LNHNV and CDR2 is YYDKDF (reference sequence). This CDR3 contains 18 residues. V dropped 5 bases and J dropped 1; count of bases not matched to a gene: 16. The chain's CDR3 is CATSYPVGQWPYNYGYTF. The CDR3 coding sequence is TGTGCCACCAGCTACCCTGTGGGACAGTGGCCCTATAACTATGGCTACACCTTC.

This clonotype was detected many times. The V call is TRBV27, the J call TRBJ2-1; 11 bases are shared with TRBD2. The V gene's germline CDR1 is MNHEY and CDR2 SMNVEV (reference sequence). The CDR3 runs to 18 residues. With V trimmed by 5 bases and J by 5 bases, 14 bases remained unmatched. The CDR3 DNA follows: TGTGCCAGCAGTATGGACTTAGCGGGAGGGCCTAGGGACAATGAGCAGTTCTTC. Protein: CASSMDLAGGPRDNEQFF.